This entry lists 2 T cell receptor beta chains sequenced from one sample in a study of response to subunit inactivated influenza vaccine. MiXCR was run by TCRdb on the RT-PCR reads, yielding one entry per CDR3 protein. The sample lists 590,000 or so distinct CDR3 sequences; less than 15% were seen once. This material consisted of PBMCs from blood, taken around two weeks before vaccination. These receptors all come from a man over 45 who received an inactivated influenza vaccine.

The chain couples TRBV11-2 to TRBJ2-1; no reliable D call. Germline loops: CDR1 SGHAT, CDR2 FQNNGV. V lost 5 bases and J lost 0, with 23 bases in between. The CDR3 runs 19 residues. The CDR3 is CASSHGVAWPSSSYNEQFF. Written as DNA, the CDR3 is TGTGCCAGCAGCCATGGGGTGGCCTGGCCCTCAAGCTCCTACAATGAGCAGTTCTTC. The full variable domain, rest sourced from reference TRBV11-2 and TRBJ2-1, is EAGVAQSPRYKIIEKRQSVAFWCNPISGHATLYWYQQILGQGPKLLIQFQNNGVVDDSQLPKDRFSAERLKGVDSTLKIQPAKLEDSAVYLCASSHGVAWPSSSYNEQFFGPGTRLTVL.

The genes are TRBV12-3 or TRBV12-4 and TRBJ1-5, with D uncertain. The CDR3 spans 13 residues. The V and J ends lost 0 bases and 7 bases respectively, with 7 bases between them. CDR3 amino acids: CASSLATGQPQHF. DNA for the CDR3: TGTGCCAGCAGTTTAGCCACGGGCCAGCCCCAGCATTTT.